One sample yielded the 9 T cell receptor beta chains listed below, sequenced in a study of regulatory T cells in long-lasting Graves disease (dated by TCRdb to about 2021). Library preparation employed multiplex PCR. The instrument was an Illumina HiSeq 4000. iRepertoire HTBI primers and Arm-PCR amplification of CDR3 regions were used to construct TCR beta libraries. TCRdb reworked the public reads: Q25 trimming with fastp, MiXCR clone assembly, productive beta chains retained. Under each unique CDR3 protein, matching rows form one entry showing the most common genes and DNA. The sample table holds about 290,000 distinct CDR3 sequences, of which more than 20% were seen once. Around three fifths of the sample belongs to the ten largest clones. Read against the paper, the sample's time point label means: persistent/refractory GD, antithyroid drugs over 5 years with positive TRAb. For both TCR sequencing and RNA sequencing, RNA was extracted from PBMCs using TRIzol.

Here the sequenced sample was peripheral blood mononuclear cells (PBMCs), taken when the disease was refractory, from a patient treated with antithyroid drugs. These receptors all stem from a female donor with Graves disease.

The V and J genes are TRBV3-1 and TRBJ2-7; 10 nucleotides align to TRBD1. This CDR3 region has 14 residues. Germline V CDR1 and CDR2: LGHDT, YNNKEL (reference sequence). Losses at the gene ends were 3 bases for V and 7 bases for J; bases not matched to a gene: 6. CDR3 sequence: CASSHGQGVYEQYF. The CDR3 nucleotides are TGTGCCAGCAGCCACGGACAGGGGGTGTATGAGCAGTACTTC.

This clonotype appeared a few times. This chain uses TRBV15 with TRBJ2-2; 13 nucleotides align to TRBD2. Trimming cost V 2 bases and J 5 bases; bases outside gene matches: 5. CDR3 length: 17 amino acids. Germline assignment: CDR1 LNHNV and CDR2 YYDKDF (reference sequence). CDR3 coding DNA: TGTGCCACCAGCAGACGGACTAGCGGGAGAGTTACCGGGGAGCTGTTTTTT. Protein product: CATSRRTSGRVTGELFF.

J is TRBJ2-3 and V is TRBV7-3; D may match TRBD1 or TRBD2 (5 bases each). Germline CDR1 and CDR2: SGHTA and FQGTGA. V gave up 3 bases and J gave up 0 bases, with 10 bases separating them. This CDR3 has 15 amino acids. DNA of the CDR3: TGTGCCAGCAGCTTGGGACGGACTAGCACAGATACGCAGTATTTT. Encoded protein: CASSLGRTSTDTQYF.

This clonotype has ten or more counts. The chain uses TRBV11-2 and TRBJ2-2; the D is unclear. V was cut by 5 bases and J by 3 bases, with 7 bases left in between. CDR1 and CDR2 from the germline V gene are SGHAT and FQNNGV. This CDR3 comprises 13 residues. This CDR3 is CASSPAYTGELFF. The CDR3 DNA follows: TGTGCCAGCAGCCCCGCGTACACCGGGGAGCTGTTTTTT.

The rearrangement uses TRBV29-1 and TRBJ1-1, with D perhaps TRBD1 (5 bases). This CDR3 region has 12 residues. Looked up from germline, CDR1 is SQVTM and CDR2 is ANQGSEA. Trimming shortened V by 7 bases and J by 1 base, and 10 bases separated the two germline ends. The CDR3: CSAQQENTEAFF. In DNA form, the CDR3 reads TGCAGCGCCCAACAGGAGAACACTGAAGCTTTCTTT.

The rearrangement links TRBV28 to TRBJ2-6; 8 bases are shared with TRBD1. V lost 4 bases, J lost 0 bases, and 8 bases stayed unmatched. This CDR3 region has 18 residues. Germline V lookup: CDR1 MDHEN, CDR2 SYDVKM. The CDR3 region is CASSSHPGQASGANVLTF. The CDR3 DNA sequence: TGTGCCAGCAGTTCTCATCCGGGACAGGCCTCTGGGGCCAACGTCCTGACTTTC.

CDR3 nucleotide sequence: TGTGCCATCAGTGATAGTCGTGCCGGGGAGCTGTTTTTT. Amino acid sequence: CAISDSRAGELFF. The chain combines TRBV10-3 with TRBJ2-2, with D unresolved. Trimming left V 3 bases short and J 6 bases short, with 8 bases between. Germline CDR1 and CDR2: ENHRY and SYGVKD. The CDR3 contains 13 residues.

In this sample, this clonotype turned up many times. V usage is TRBV18 and J usage is TRBJ1-1, with D maybe TRBD1 (6 bases). Trimming took off 3 bases at V and 5 bases at J, with 13 bases between the two ends. Germline V gene sequence: CDR1 KGHSH, CDR2 LQKENI. The CDR3 consists of 14 residues. CDR3 loop: CASSPGAGETEAFF. CDR3 sequence (DNA): TGTGCCAGCTCACCGGGGGCAGGGGAGACTGAAGCTTTCTTT.

This clonotype was observed many times. The chain recombines TRBV28 with TRBJ1-4; D perhaps matches TRBD1 (6 bases). The CDR3 totals 15 residues. V was shortened by 7 bases and J by 2 bases, with 14 bases between the two germline ends. CDR1 MDHEN and CDR2 SYDVKM come from the germline V gene. The CDR3 is CASNEQGWTNEKLFF. In DNA, the CDR3 is TGTGCCAGCAACGAACAGGGTTGGACTAATGAAAAACTGTTTTTT. Based on the CDR3 plus reference TRBV28 and TRBJ1-4, the full variable domain is DVKVTQSSRYLVKRTGEKVFLECVQDMDHENMFWYRQDPGLGLRLIYFSYDVKMKEKGDIPEGYSVSREKKERFSLILESASTNQTSMYLCASNEQGWTNEKLFFGSGTQLSVL.